This TCR beta chain was retrieved from a study of PD-1 blockade in classical Hodgkin lymphoma (dated by TCRdb to the early 2020s). Regarding the study in general: Nivolumab dosing was 3 mg/kg intravenously every 2 weeks, continuing until either disease progression or unacceptable toxicity. To define a peripheral blood immune signature of response to PD-1 blockade in classical Hodgkin lymphoma, the study combined TCR beta sequencing with CyTOF. Summary of the overall study and its limitations: Diversity was lower in patients who began nivolumab less than 1 year after ASCT, so these patients were left out of later analyses to avoid confounding by immune reconstitution. CD4+ but not CD8+ TCR diversity rose significantly by C4D1 (p=0.0027 vs p=0.16), most apparent in complete responders (p=0.02). Baseline TCR diversity was reported to be lower in newly diagnosed patients than in healthy donors and to be lower still in relapsed/refractory patients. The study was restricted to a single clinical trial cohort, and the causes of repertoire differences, possibly disease activity or prior therapy, were left undefined. Trial patients with a complete response had baseline diversity similar to that of newly diagnosed patients, while partial responders and progressors had significantly lower diversity.

Its CDR3 holds 13 amino acids, cysteine through phenylalanine. Only CDR3 DNA is held: 39 bases, read in frame from base 1. The germline V gene encodes CDR1 KGHSH and CDR2 LQKENI. V is clipped by 1 base and J by 4 bases, and the sequence between their germline boundaries is 4 bases long. Genomic DNA was isolated using the Qiagen DNeasy kit from unsorted PBMCs as well as from negatively selected CD4+ and CD8+ fractions. Amplification of TCR beta CDR3 regions was done by immunoSEQ multiplex PCR with primers that anneal to V and J segments. A synthetic immune receptor repertoire was used to minimize amplification bias, and any remaining bias was removed computationally after sequencing. The paper's data handling went like this. Custom Python scripts were used to quantify repertoire diversity as the Shannon entropy index. Unsorted, CD4+ and CD8+ repertoires were examined separately, except in combined analyses, for which CD4+ and CD8+ sequences were merged in silico. Clonal expansion was defined as a frequency increase of at least 2-fold after treatment compared with C1D1, and clones undetected at baseline were assigned a pseudocount of 0.5. Clones with 0 or 1 copy at C1D1 were classified as singleton clones, and clones with 2 or more copies were classified as non-singleton clones. Clones expanded in unsorted samples were annotated as CD4+, CD8+ or unknown by matching protein sequences in sorted samples from the same patient. Diversity changes from C1D1 to C4D1 were tested in paired samples using Wilcoxon tests. TCRdb holds this immuneACCESS table with in-frame rearrangements only. Some clones are missing; in checked studies, unresolved V genes explain under half, and the rest has no known cause. D and trimming were read from the DNA, whereas the V and J calls and clone size are those reported in that table. This sample is represented by roughly 150,000 clones; 78% of them were singletons. The top ten clonotypes cover 7.5% to 10% of the sample.

Regarding this clone: The clone's antigen remains unknown. Per-base qualities were not stored, and no clone one base away is much larger.

This specimen's time point label, interpreted: cycle 2 day 1 (C2D1) of nivolumab. All trial patients had relapsed after autologous stem cell transplantation, with cohorts A, B and C differing in prior brentuximab vedotin exposure. A total of around 59 patients with relapsed/refractory classical Hodgkin lymphoma made up the trial cohort, and each patient's best overall response was complete response, partial response or progressive disease. Trial patients were treated with single-agent nivolumab in the multi-cohort phase II CheckMate 205 trial. An independent review committee assessed best overall response by applying the 2007 International Working Group response criteria. Trial PBMCs were collected immediately before nivolumab initiation (C1D1) and during therapy at cycle 2 day 1 and cycle 4 day 1. Peripheral blood was collected in 8 mL Vacutainer Cell Preparation Tubes, from which PBMCs were isolated by centrifugation and then cryopreserved.

The TCR comes from a human donor with classical Hodgkin lymphoma. This receptor chain uses TRBV18 and TRBJ2-2, with no confident D gene call. Sample: peripheral blood mononuclear cells (PBMCs), taken before the second cycle of nivolumab. The CDR3 reads as follows: CASSPLGTGELFF. In nucleotides, the sequence is TGTGCCAGCTCACCACTGGGCACCGGGGAGCTGTTTTTT.